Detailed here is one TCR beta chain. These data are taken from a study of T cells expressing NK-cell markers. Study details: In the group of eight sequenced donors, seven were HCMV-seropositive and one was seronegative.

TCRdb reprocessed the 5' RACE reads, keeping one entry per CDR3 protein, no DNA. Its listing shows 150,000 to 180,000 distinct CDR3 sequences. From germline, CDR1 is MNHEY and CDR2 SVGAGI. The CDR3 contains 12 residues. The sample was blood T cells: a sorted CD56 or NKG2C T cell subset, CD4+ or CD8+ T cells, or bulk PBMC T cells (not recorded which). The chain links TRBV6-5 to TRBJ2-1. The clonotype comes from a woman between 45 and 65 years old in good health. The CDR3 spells CASSYSDDEQFF.